The 25 T cell receptor beta chains reported below all come from one sample, sequenced in a study of blood T cell repertoires in COVID-19. The repertoire was sequenced with immunoSEQ multiplex PCR; TCRdb's copy has only in-frame clones and lacks some. The sample carries some 39,000 clones, roughly nine tenths recorded once. Sequencing was carried out using peripheral blood. The receptors derive from a human donor in a cohort sampled during active COVID-19.

The V call is TRBV5-4, the J call TRBJ2-5, with 8 bases identical to TRBD2. CDR3 size: 14 residues. Germline assignment: CDR1 SGHNT and CDR2 YYREEE (reference sequence). The junction had 4 bases not matched to a gene; V was cut back by 2 bases and J by 4 bases. The DNA for the CDR3 is TGTGCCAGCAGCTTCGGGACTAGTGGAGAGACCCAGTACTTC. Amino acid sequence: CASSFGTSGETQYF.

The chain joins TRBV19 to TRBJ2-3; 9 bases are a match to TRBD1. With V trimmed by 7 bases and J by 6 bases, 5 bases remained unmatched. The CDR3 is 13 amino acids. In germline, CDR1 is LNHDA, CDR2 SQIVND (reference sequence). The CDR3 DNA is TGTGCCAGTACCCAACAGGGGGCGGATACGCAGTATTTT. Translating it yields CASTQQGADTQYF. Supplemented by reference TRBV19 and TRBJ2-3, the full variable domain reads DGGITQSPKYLFRKEGQNVTLSCEQNLNHDAMYWYRQDPGQGLRLIYYSQIVNDFQKGDIAEGYSVSREKKESFPLTVTSAQKNPTAFYLCASTQQGADTQYFGPGTRLTVL.

The chain has TRBV19 and TRBJ1-4; 7 bases align to TRBD1. V trimming: 3 bases; J trimming: 0 bases; junction bases outside the gene matches: 4. Germline V CDR1 and CDR2: LNHDA, SQIVND (reference sequence). The CDR3 is 16 amino acids. The CDR3 spells CASSILGQSTNEKLFF. Written as DNA, the CDR3 is TGTGCCAGTAGTATTCTGGGACAGTCAACTAATGAAAAACTGTTTTTT.

The gene calls are TRBV5-1 and TRBJ2-3; TRBD2 agrees at 16 bases. Germline V gives CDR1 SGHRS, CDR2 YFSETQ. The V and J ends lost 3 bases and 0 bases, in that order; junction bases with no gene match: 7. CDR3 length: 19 amino acids. The DNA for the CDR3 is TGCGCCAGCAGCTCCTTGGGACTAGCGGGGGGGACTAGCACAGATACGCAGTATTTT. Translating gives CASSSLGLAGGTSTDTQYF.

V usage is TRBV7-3 and J usage is TRBJ2-1; the match to TRBD2 covers 10 bases. Per the germline V gene, CDR1 is SGHTA and CDR2 is FQGTGA. The CDR3 sequence is 15 residues long. Germline trimming cut 4 bases from V and 2 bases from J; bases unmatched to any gene: 2. The CDR3 loop is CASSSTSGTYNEQFF. The CDR3 nucleotides are TGTGCCAGCAGCTCTACTAGCGGGACCTACAATGAGCAGTTCTTC.

This rearrangement joins TRBV7-6 to TRBJ2-7; 14 bases line up with TRBD2. The junction had 5 bases not matched to a gene; V was cut back by 5 bases and J by 5 bases. This CDR3 region has 15 residues. Germline assignment: CDR1 SGHVS and CDR2 FNYEAQ. The CDR3 coding sequence is TGTGCCAGCAGCCTCGGGACTAGCGGGAGTCACGAGCAGTACTTC. Translated: CASSLGTSGSHEQYF.

The chain has TRBV11-2 and TRBJ2-5, with 8 positions matching TRBD1. The CDR3 consists of 16 residues. The V gene's germline CDR1 is SGHAT and CDR2 FQNNGV. V shed 1 base, J shed 5 bases, and the junction held 9 bases outside the gene matches. The CDR3 loop reads CASSLGAGGARETQYF. As DNA, the CDR3 is TGTGCCAGCAGCTTAGGCGCAGGGGGCGCGAGGGAGACCCAGTACTTC.

V is TRBV6-5 and J is TRBJ2-7; TRBD2 is a possible D gene (6 bases). Germline-derived CDR1 and CDR2 are MNHEY and SVGAGI. The CDR3 covers 14 residues. Trimming pared 0 bases from V and 9 bases from J, leaving 15 bases between. The DNA for the CDR3 is TGTGCCAGCAGTTACTCCACGGCGGGGATCGGGCAGTACTTC. Protein product: CASSYSTAGIGQYF.

The rearrangement joins TRBV4-3 to TRBJ1-3, with a possible D match to TRBD1 (6 bases). The CDR3 loop spans 16 amino acids. The V gene's germline CDR1 is LGHNA and CDR2 YSLEER. V dropped 0 bases and J dropped 1 base, with 10 bases sitting between them. DNA for the CDR3: TGCGCCAGCAGCCAAGACAGGGGACGTTCTGGAAACACCATATATTTT. It codes for CASSQDRGRSGNTIYF.

V usage is TRBV5-1 and J usage is TRBJ2-7; TRBD2 matches 11 bases. This CDR3 spans 16 amino acids. Per the germline V gene, CDR1 is SGHRS and CDR2 is YFSETQ. Losses at the gene ends were 4 bases for V and 3 bases for J; bases not matched to a gene: 9. The CDR3: CASSLRTSGPFYEQYF. The CDR3 DNA reads TGCGCCAGCAGCCTGAGGACTAGCGGGCCGTTCTACGAGCAGTACTTC. The complete variable domain, with remaining parts taken from reference TRBV5-1 and TRBJ2-7, reads KAGVTQTPRYLIKTRGQQVTLSCSPISGHRSVSWYQQTPGQGLQFLFEYFSETQRNKGNFPGRFSGRQFSNSRSEMNVSTLELGDSALYLCASSLRTSGPFYEQYFGPGTRLTVT.

The rearrangement links TRBV27 to TRBJ2-1; 12 bases fit TRBD2. This CDR3 contains 16 residues. The junction had 4 bases not matched to a gene; V was cut back by 5 bases and J by 2 bases. The germline gives CDR1 MNHEY, CDR2 SMNVEV (reference sequence). CDR3 region: CASSQRTSGTYNEQFF. Written as DNA, the CDR3 is TGTGCCAGCAGTCAAAGGACTAGCGGGACCTACAATGAGCAGTTCTTC.

This clone was seen just once. The chain employs TRBV30 and TRBJ2-3, with a possible D match to TRBD2 (6 bases). V was trimmed by 0 bases and J by 5 bases, leaving 18 bases between them. Germline V gene sequence: CDR1 GTSNPN, CDR2 SVGIG (reference sequence). The CDR3 sequence is 16 residues long. CDR3 in amino acids: CAWSVRRDRRGDTQYF. The CDR3 bases are TGTGCCTGGAGTGTAAGAAGGGATAGGAGGGGAGATACGCAGTATTTT.

V gene TRBV25-1 combines with J gene TRBJ2-3; D gene ambiguous. The V gene lost 4 bases and the J gene lost 0 bases, with 5 bases spanning the gap. The germline gives CDR1 MGHDK, CDR2 SYGVNS. This CDR3 has 13 residues. The CDR3 DNA sequence: TGTGCCAGCAGTGGGCATAGCACAGATACGCAGTATTTT. Amino acid sequence: CASSGHSTDTQYF.

The rearrangement links TRBV11-2 to TRBJ2-7; TRBD1 might be the D (6 bases). Germline CDR1 is SGHAT and CDR2 is FQNNGV. This CDR3 comprises 15 residues. V dropped 2 bases and J dropped 2 bases, with 13 bases sitting between them. CDR3 nucleotides: TGTGCCAGCAGCTTACTGGGAGAGGGGGCCTACGAGCAGTACTTC. Amino acids: CASSLLGEGAYEQYF. Full variable domain (remainder filled in from reference TRBV11-2 and TRBJ2-7): EAGVAQSPRYKIIEKRQSVAFWCNPISGHATLYWYQQILGQGPKLLIQFQNNGVVDDSQLPKDRFSAERLKGVDSTLKIQPAKLEDSAVYLCASSLLGEGAYEQYFGPGTRLTVT.

CDR3 sequence: CASSHLDRAEPLHF. DNA for the CDR3: TGTGCCAGCAGCCACCTAGACAGGGCGGAACCCCTCCACTTT. The chain links TRBV14 to TRBJ1-6, with TRBD1 matching 7 bases. The CDR3 spans 14 residues. The ends lost 3 bases at V and 12 bases at J; junction bases unmatched: 8. Germline V lookup: CDR1 SGHDN, CDR2 FVKESK. The whole variable domain, remainder taken from reference TRBV14 and TRBJ1-6, is EAGVTQFPSHSVIEKGQTVTLRCDPISGHDNLYWYRRVMGKEIKFLLHFVKESKQDESGMPNNRFLAERTGGTYSTLKVQPAELEDSGVYFCASSHLDRAEPLHFGNGTRLTVT.

The chain couples TRBV19 to TRBJ1-4; no clear D gene. Per the germline V gene, CDR1 is LNHDA and CDR2 is SQIVND (reference sequence). There are 13 residues in the CDR3. V was shortened by 3 bases and J by 5 bases, with 7 bases between the two germline ends. CDR3 sequence reads: CASSIWPNEKLFF. The CDR3 region has the DNA TGTGCCAGTAGTATCTGGCCGAATGAAAAACTGTTTTTT.

The CDR3 DNA follows: TGTGCCAGCAGTTATCAAACAGGGGGCAATGAGCAGTTCTTC. This sequence encodes CASSYQTGGNEQFF. The chain couples TRBV6-2 or TRBV6-3 to TRBJ2-1; 8 bases match TRBD1. The V segment lost 3 bases and the J segment 6 bases; nucleotides outside the gene matches: 4. The CDR3 contains 14 residues. The germline V gene has CDR1 MNHEY and CDR2 SVGEGT.

This clone showed up just a few times. This chain links TRBV6-2 or TRBV6-3 with TRBJ2-7; possible D gene TRBD2, 6 bases. The CDR3 has 12 amino acids. Germline CDR1 reads MNHEY; CDR2 reads SVGEGT. V was trimmed by 2 bases and J by 6 bases, leaving 8 bases between them. The CDR3 here is CASSYGDSEQYF. CDR3 sequence (DNA): TGTGCCAGCAGTTACGGGGACTCCGAGCAGTACTTC.

This sequence joins TRBV10-3 and TRBJ2-7; 10 bases agree with TRBD1. CDR1 ENHRY and CDR2 SYGVKD come from the germline V gene. The junction had 4 bases not matched to a gene; V was cut back by 8 bases and J by 3 bases. The CDR3 contains 13 residues. This CDR3 reads CAILGTGDYEQYF. The CDR3 region has the DNA TGTGCCATCCTCGGGACAGGGGACTACGAGCAGTACTTC.

This chain uses TRBV9 with TRBJ2-5, with 9 bases fitting TRBD2. The germline CDR1 and CDR2 sequences are SGDLS and YYNGEE. CDR3 length: 15 amino acids. Germline trimming cut 2 bases from V and 5 bases from J; bases unmatched to any gene: 7. CDR3 nucleotide sequence: TGTGCCAGCAGCGTTGGCGGGAGGGCCGGGGAGACCCAGTACTTC. It yields the protein CASSVGGRAGETQYF. The full variable domain, its missing parts supplied by reference TRBV9 and TRBJ2-5, is DSGVTQTPKHLITATGQRVTLRCSPRSGDLSVYWYQQSLDQGLQFLIQYYNGEERAKGNILERFSAQQFPDLHSELNLSSLELGDSALYFCASSVGGRAGETQYFGPGTRLLVL.

The chain links TRBV5-8 to TRBJ1-6; D ambiguous. V was shortened by 2 bases and J by 5 bases, with 8 bases between the two germline ends. CDR3 length equals 14 residues. From germline, CDR1 is SGHTS and CDR2 YDEGEE. CDR3 in DNA: TGTGCCAGCAGCTTCGTCCGTAATAATTCACCCCTCCACTTT. This translates into CASSFVRNNSPLHF.

This chain links TRBV5-6 with TRBJ1-5; possibly TRBD1 for D (5 bases). Trimming stripped 4 bases from V and 3 bases from J, with 14 bases between. This CDR3 contains 15 residues. The germline CDR1 and CDR2 sequences are SGHDT and YYEEEE. The DNA for the CDR3 is TGTGCCAGCAGCCGCAGGGATAAGGTCAATCAGCCCCAGCATTTT. It yields the protein CASSRRDKVNQPQHF.

This clone occurred once. The genes are TRBV12-3 or TRBV12-4 and TRBJ2-3; D ambiguous. V shed 3 bases and J shed 7 bases, with 5 bases lying between them. The CDR3 has 11 residues. CDR3 loop: CASSFFHTQYF. Here the CDR3 DNA reads TGTGCCAGCAGTTTCTTCCATACGCAGTATTTT.

The rearrangement joins TRBV6-5 to TRBJ2-7; D is perhaps TRBD2 (6 bases). This CDR3 has 16 residues. Trimming took 0 bases from V and 1 from J, leaving 13 bases between them. Germline V gene lookup returns CDR1 MNHEY and CDR2 SVGAGI. CDR3 amino acids: CASSYSKMAGSYEQYF. CDR3 nucleotide sequence: TGTGCCAGCAGTTACTCGAAAATGGCGGGATCCTACGAGCAGTACTTC.

The count of this clone is one. The chain carries TRBV7-2 and TRBJ2-6; perhaps TRBD2 as D (6 bases). The germline CDR1 and CDR2 sequences are SGHTA and FQGNSA. There are 17 residues in the CDR3. Trimming pared 5 bases from V and 0 bases from J, leaving 14 bases between. The CDR3 coding sequence is TGTGCCAGCAGCAACCGGGACTGGGACTCTGGGGCCAACGTCCTGACTTTC. This sequence encodes CASSNRDWDSGANVLTF.